The next 19 T cell receptor beta chains were all read from a single sample in a study of T cell responses to AZD1222 COVID-19 vaccine. Measured with immunoSEQ multiplex PCR; TCRdb has only the in-frame clones, and not every one. The data contain around 87,000 clones, around 84% of them singletons. Here the sequenced sample was peripheral blood, taken on day 0 of AZD1222 vaccination. All receptors come from an adult in good health.

The V gene is TRBV7-2, the J gene TRBJ1-1, with unresolved D. The CDR3 spans 14 residues. Germline V gene sequence: CDR1 SGHTA, CDR2 FQGNSA. Deletions cut 2 bases from V and 0 bases from J, with 7 bases between. CDR3 nucleotides: TGTGCCAGCAGCTTAAATGGAATGAACACTGAAGCTTTCTTT. This gives the protein CASSLNGMNTEAFF.

This clone was observed a handful of times. This chain joins TRBV18 and TRBJ1-2; D remains unclear. V was shortened by 0 bases and J by 4 bases, with 9 bases between the two germline ends. The CDR3 loop spans 14 amino acids. The germline CDR1 and CDR2 sequences are KGHSH and LQKENI. For the CDR3, the DNA is TGTGCCAGCTCACCACCGTCGGGGTCCTATGGCTACACCTTC. It specifies CASSPPSGSYGYTF.

The chain uses TRBV5-1 and TRBJ1-6; 7 nucleotides align to TRBD1. V dropped 1 base and J dropped 5; count of bases not matched to a gene: 6. Looked up from germline, CDR1 is SGHRS and CDR2 is YFSETQ. The CDR3 is 16 amino acids. The CDR3 bases are TGCGCCAGCAGCTTGACAGGGGTCCCTGATAATTCACCCCTCCACTTT. This translates into CASSLTGVPDNSPLHF.

This chain links TRBV4-1 with TRBJ1-6; the D gene is possibly TRBD1 (5 bases). Germline-derived CDR1 and CDR2 are MGHRA and YSYEKL. CDR3 length: 18 residues. V was clipped by 0 bases and J by 1 base, with 13 bases between them. The CDR3 DNA reads TGCGCCAGCAGCCAAGAAGGAAACGGGGCTTCCTATAATTCACCCCTCCACTTT. It yields the protein CASSQEGNGASYNSPLHF.

In its sample, this clone was seen a few times. CDR3 DNA sequence: TGTGCCAGCAGCCAAGGTGGAATAGCGGGGGCCCGAGAGACCCAGTACTTC. Protein: CASSQGGIAGARETQYF. This chain links TRBV3-1 (or the pseudogene TRBV3-2) with TRBJ2-5; 9 positions agree with TRBD2. CDR1 is LGHDT, CDR2 YNNKEL, per germline (reference sequence). The CDR3 is 17 residues long. With V trimmed by 1 base and J by 4 bases, 10 bases remained unmatched.

CDR3 loop: CASSPGMNTGELFF. The CDR3 region has the DNA TGTGCCAGCAGCCCGGGGATGAACACCGGGGAGCTGTTTTTT. The rearrangement links TRBV7-9 to TRBJ2-2; D is possibly TRBD2 (5 bases). V lost 5 bases to trimming and J lost 1 base, with 8 bases between them. Germline CDR1 reads SEHNR; CDR2 reads FQNEAQ (reference sequence). This CDR3 region has 14 residues.

The rearrangement joins TRBV30 to TRBJ1-3; 8 bases match TRBD1. Unmatched junction bases numbered 8, after V lost 1 base and J lost 0 bases. Germline lookup yields CDR1 GTSNPN and CDR2 SVGIG (reference sequence). The length of the CDR3 is 17 residues. CDR3: CAWSATGEGISGNTIYF. In DNA, the CDR3 is TGTGCCTGGAGTGCGACAGGGGAGGGGATCTCTGGAAACACCATATATTTT.

The J gene is TRBJ2-7, the V gene TRBV7-2, with 11 bases fitting TRBD2. The CDR3 spans 17 residues. The V gene's germline CDR1 is SGHTA and CDR2 FQGNSA. Trimming cost V 4 bases and J 3 bases; bases outside gene matches: 11. Written as DNA, the CDR3 is TGTGCCAGCAGCTCCCCTCCGGGACTAGCGGATTTCTACGAGCAGTACTTC. It specifies CASSSPPGLADFYEQYF.

The J gene is TRBJ2-7, the V gene TRBV5-5, with TRBD2 matching 9 bases. Trimming at V came to 2 bases and at J to 5 bases, leaving 5 bases not matched to a gene. There are 14 residues in the CDR3. Germline CDR1 is SGHKS and CDR2 is YYEKEE (reference sequence). CDR3 in amino acids: CASSLSSGGHEQYF. DNA of the CDR3: TGTGCCAGCAGCTTATCCAGCGGGGGGCACGAGCAGTACTTC. Drawing the rest from reference TRBV5-5 and TRBJ2-7, the complete variable domain is DAGVTQSPTHLIKTRGQQVTLRCSPISGHKSVSWYQQVLGQGPQFIFQYYEKEERGRGNFPDRFSARQFPNYSSELNVNALLLGDSALYLCASSLSSGGHEQYFGPGTRLTVT.

This sequence joins TRBV5-1 and TRBJ2-1; 11 nucleotides agree with TRBD2. The germline V gene encodes CDR1 SGHRS and CDR2 YFSETQ. Trimming took 7 bases from V and 4 from J; bases not matched to a gene: 7. The CDR3 contains 15 residues. The CDR3 loop is CASGDRLAGYNEQFF. The CDR3 region has the DNA TGCGCCAGCGGGGATCGACTAGCGGGATACAATGAGCAGTTCTTC.

This chain joins TRBV19 and TRBJ2-1; perhaps TRBD2 as D (5 bases). CDR1 and CDR2 from the germline V gene are LNHDA and SQIVND (reference sequence). This CDR3 region has 14 residues. V was cut by 4 bases and J by 6 bases, with 13 bases left in between. For the CDR3, the DNA is TGTGCCAGTAGTAGATCTAGCAGCGGCAATGAGCAGTTCTTC. The encoded protein is CASSRSSSGNEQFF.

The chain couples TRBV11-3 to TRBJ1-4; no definite D call. The CDR3 extends over 16 amino acids. Germline loops: CDR1 SGHNT, CDR2 YENEEA. Trimming left V 3 bases short and J 0 bases short, with 11 bases between. CDR3 amino acids: CASSLPGKATNEKLFF. As DNA, the CDR3 is TGTGCCAGCAGCTTGCCGGGAAAGGCAACTAATGAAAAACTGTTTTTT.

The V call is TRBV12-3 or TRBV12-4, the J call TRBJ1-2, with a tentative D call TRBD1 (6 bases). The CDR3 is made up of 13 amino acids. Trimming shortened V by 4 bases and J by 8 bases, and 14 bases separated the two germline ends. The CDR3 region has the DNA TGTGCCAGCAGTTCTACACAGGGTGCCGGCTACACCTTC. This codes for CASSSTQGAGYTF.

The chain has TRBV30 and TRBJ2-5; tentative D call: TRBD2 (5 bases). Germline CDR1 and CDR2: GTSNPN and SVGIG (reference sequence). The CDR3 loop spans 11 amino acids. The V end was cut by 2 bases, the J end by 9 bases, with 10 bases between. The CDR3 DNA follows: TGTGCCTGGAGTCCCGGGGTACCCCAGTACTTC. Protein: CAWSPGVPQYF.

The J gene is TRBJ1-2, the V gene TRBV19; the match to TRBD1 covers 8 bases. The V gene end was trimmed by 8 bases and the J gene end by 4 bases; junction bases not matched to a gene: 0. The CDR3 runs 11 residues. The V gene's germline CDR1 is LNHDA and CDR2 SQIVND (reference sequence). CDR3 sequence reads: CASQGAYGYTF. The CDR3, as DNA: TGTGCCAGTCAGGGGGCCTATGGCTACACCTTC. The whole variable domain, remainder taken from reference TRBV19 and TRBJ1-2, is DGGITQSPKYLFRKEGQNVTLSCEQNLNHDAMYWYRQDPGQGLRLIYYSQIVNDFQKGDIAEGYSVSREKKESFPLTVTSAQKNPTAFYLCASQGAYGYTFGSGTRLTVV.

The chain uses TRBV19 and TRBJ2-1; TRBD1 matches 7 bases. CDR1 and CDR2 from the germline V gene are LNHDA and SQIVND (reference sequence). The CDR3 covers 12 residues. V shed 8 bases and J 4 bases; nucleotides not matched to a gene: 2. CDR3 DNA sequence: TGTGCCAGTTCGGGACAGTACAATGAGCAGTTCTTC. Protein product: CASSGQYNEQFF.

A note on this clone: It is likely a read error, because the conserved phenylalanine at the end of the CDR3 is missing. Because the CDR3's place on the DNA is in doubt, the DNA is left out and the CDR3 is given as listed by TCRdb. The J gene is TRBJ2-7, the V gene TRBV7-2; TRBD2 was called by the table and not checked on the DNA. From germline, CDR1 is SGHTA and CDR2 FQGNSA. The CDR3 comprises 15 residues, both ends counted. CDR3 amino acids: CASSLTPETSLPKSI.

The gene calls are TRBV5-1 and TRBJ1-1; possibly TRBD1 for D (6 bases). The germline gives CDR1 SGHRS, CDR2 YFSETQ. The V and J ends lost 4 bases and 5 bases respectively, with 15 bases between them. This CDR3 is built from 14 residues. CDR3 DNA: TGCGCCAGCAGCATGGACGGGGGCGGAACTGAAGCTTTCTTT. Its protein product is CASSMDGGGTEAFF.

The chain is built from TRBV5-1 and TRBJ1-4; possible D gene TRBD1, 5 bases. Germline assignment: CDR1 SGHRS and CDR2 YFSETQ. This CDR3 has 13 amino acids. Deletions cut 7 bases from V and 5 bases from J, with 12 bases between. CDR3 loop: CASRTGGNEKLFF. In nucleotides, the CDR3 is TGCGCCAGCCGGACGGGGGGGAATGAAAAACTGTTTTTT.